The clone carrying this TCR beta chain was detected only a few times. The data are from a study of graft-versus-host responses after intestinal transplantation. The wider study: Every recipient had anti-thymocyte globulin induction and approximately 3 years of tacrolimus plus steroids.

CDR3 length equals 10 residues. Trimming took 8 bases from V and 13 from J, leaving 15 bases between them. Germline CDR1 SGHTS, CDR2 YDEGEE. Data came from immunoSEQ multiplex PCR; TCRdb stores just in-frame clones and leaves some out. This sample has 25,000 to 30,000 clones, with over 60% found just once. Processed graft tissue released its intraepithelial and lamina propria lymphocytes. The sequence was obtained from a human patient who received an intestinal transplant, so some T cells may come from the graft donor. Source: ileum tissue, taken 98 days after intestinal transplantation. The chain couples TRBV5-8 to TRBJ2-5; D uncertain. CDR3 DNA: TGTGCCAGTGGGAAGCCTCGCATGTACTTC. Its translation: CASGKPRMYF.